The source of this T cell receptor beta chain is a study of blood T cell repertoires in COVID-19. V was clipped by 3 bases and J by 8 bases; unmatched bases: 7. Germline values: CDR1 SGHTA, CDR2 FQGNSA. The CDR3 is 15 amino acids. Libraries were prepared by immunoSEQ multiplex PCR; TCRdb keeps only in-frame clonotypes and omits some of them. The table includes roughly 88,000 clones, about 83% detected once. This chain links TRBV7-2 with TRBJ2-4; 10 bases map to TRBD2. Sequencing was done on a sample of peripheral blood. The sequence derives from a woman in her fifties or sixties with COVID-19, enrolled during active disease. The CDR3 nucleotides are TGTGCCAGCAGCTTCCAGCGGGGGGGCCGGGACATTCAGTACTTC. This translates into CASSFQRGGRDIQYF.